In this sample, the clone carrying this T cell receptor beta chain turned up many times. The data belong to a study of identical twins. Germline V gives CDR1 SGDLS, CDR2 YYNGEE. This CDR3 spans 15 amino acids. V dropped 3 bases and J dropped 0; count of bases not matched to a gene: 2. TCRdb independently ran MiXCR on the 5' RACE reads; one entry per CDR3 protein. The sample includes about 570,000 distinct CDR3 sequences, 9.5% to 10% seen only once; the top ten take under 3.5%. This sample was also put to use in a study of yellow fever vaccine responses in identical twins.

The source of this sequence is a woman between 18 and 29 years old in good health. Input material: PBMCs. V is TRBV9 and J is TRBJ2-7; TRBD2 matches at 11 bases. The CDR3 reads CASSAGLAGSYEQYF. The CDR3 nucleotides read TGTGCCAGCAGCGCTGGACTAGCGGGCTCCTACGAGCAGTACTTC.